The 13 T cell receptor beta chains listed next were all sequenced from one sample in a study of CD8+CD57+ T cells in acquired aplastic anemia. TCR beta VDJ and CDR3 profiling used genomic DNA as template. Using its own MiXCR run on the reads, TCRdb lists one record per CDR3 protein. This table holds 100,000 to 150,000 distinct CDR3 sequences, around 48% found once. Sequenced sample: sorted CD4+, CD8+, or CD8+CD57+ T cells (not recorded which) from PBMCs. The receptor set was obtained from a human donor in good health, serving as a control.

The CDR3 region is CATSDFGGQATYNEQFF. The CDR3 DNA reads as TGTGCCACCAGTGATTTCGGGGGACAGGCCACCTACAATGAGCAGTTCTTC. This chain uses TRBV24-1 with TRBJ2-1; 8 positions agree with TRBD1. J lost 2 bases, V lost 1 base, and 6 bases had no gene match. CDR3 size: 17 residues. The V gene's germline CDR1 is KGHDR and CDR2 SFDVKD.

The chain is built from TRBV5-1 and TRBJ2-3; a weak D match, TRBD2 (6 bases). Germline lookup yields CDR1 SGHRS and CDR2 YFSETQ. The V end lost 0 bases, the J end lost 2 bases, and 13 bases lay between the germline ends. The CDR3 consists of 16 residues. DNA for the CDR3: TGCGCCAGCAGCTTGGCCGAGGAGGGTTTCACAGATACGCAGTATTTT. The encoded protein is CASSLAEEGFTDTQYF.

This clonotype was counted at least ten times. The chain couples TRBV6-2 or TRBV6-3 to TRBJ2-1; D not certain. The length of the CDR3 is 14 residues. CDR1 and CDR2 (germline): MNHEY, SVGEGT. Between the trimmed V and J ends, which lost 8 bases and 5 bases, there was a span of 16 bases. The CDR3 spells CASLEMGKNNEQFF. The CDR3 region has the DNA TGTGCCAGCCTCGAGATGGGGAAGAACAATGAGCAGTTCTTC.

This chain joins TRBV29-1 and TRBJ1-1; 7 bases fit TRBD1. This CDR3 has 11 amino acids. Per germline, CDR1 SQVTM and CDR2 ANQGSEA. The J segment lost 4 bases and the V segment lost 6 bases, leaving 2 bases of the junction unmatched. The CDR3 region has the DNA TGCAGCGTGAGACAGGGCACTGAAGCTTTCTTT. Protein: CSVRQGTEAFF.

In this sample, this clonotype turned up a few times. The chain carries TRBV11-2 and TRBJ1-3; 12 bases match TRBD1. This CDR3 has 16 amino acids. Germline CDR1 and CDR2: SGHAT and FQNNGV. V was clipped by 6 bases and J by 2 bases; unmatched bases: 5. The CDR3 nucleotides read TGTGCCAGCAGACCCGGGACAGGGGGCACTGGAAACACCATATATTTT. The encoded protein is CASRPGTGGTGNTIYF.

Notes on this clonotype: A read error may explain this, as a much larger clone is one base away. The genes are TRBV6-2 or TRBV6-3 and TRBJ2-7; perhaps TRBD2 as D (6 bases). CDR3 length equals 17 residues. CDR1 MNHEY and CDR2 SVGEGT come from the germline V gene. CDR3 sequence: CASSFSTDRGWLYEQHF. The CDR3 DNA reads TGTGCCAGCAGTTTCTCAACCGACCGGGGGTGGCTCTACGAGCAGCACTTC.

The chain is built from TRBV7-6 and TRBJ2-1; D is unresolved. Per the germline V gene, CDR1 is SGHVS and CDR2 is FNYEAQ. The V and J ends lost 5 bases and 0 bases respectively, with 5 bases between them. The CDR3 has 13 residues. CDR3 nucleotide sequence: TGTGCCAGCAGCAAAAGCTCCTACAATGAGCAGTTCTTC. Translating it yields CASSKSSYNEQFF.

J is TRBJ2-7 and V is TRBV11-1, with D unclear. The CDR3 contains 16 residues. V lost 9 bases to trimming and J lost 0 bases, with 21 bases between them. Germline values: CDR1 SGHAT, CDR2 FQDESV (reference sequence). CDR3 DNA: TGTGCCAGGGGCCAAGAGGCCCAGGCCCCCTCCTACGAGCAGTACTTC. This codes for CARGQEAQAPSYEQYF.

This clonotype was counted at least ten times. The genes are TRBV29-1 and TRBJ2-3; 8 bases map to TRBD1. The ends lost 8 bases at V and 2 bases at J; junction bases unmatched: 12. There are 15 residues in the CDR3. In germline, CDR1 is SQVTM, CDR2 ANQGSEA. CDR3 protein: CSFHGGQEDTDTQYF. For the CDR3, the DNA is TGCAGCTTCCATGGGGGACAGGAGGACACAGATACGCAGTATTTT.

The chain links TRBV4-3 to TRBJ2-7; D is perhaps TRBD1 or TRBD2 (5 bases each). The CDR3 consists of 15 residues. The V and J ends lost 0 bases and 4 bases respectively, with 13 bases between them. The germline V gene encodes CDR1 LGHNA and CDR2 YSLEER. CDR3 residues: CASSQDRGGIYEQYF. As DNA, the CDR3 is TGCGCCAGCAGCCAAGATCGGGGCGGAATTTACGAGCAGTACTTC.

The CDR3 DNA reads TGTGCCACCAGTGATCAAGGGATCGGGACAGGTTTCGATACGCAGTATTTT. This sequence encodes CATSDQGIGTGFDTQYF. The V and J genes are TRBV24-1 and TRBJ2-3, with TRBD1 identical over 8 bases. J was trimmed by 6 bases and V by 3 bases; bases with no gene match: 13. Germline CDR1 KGHDR, CDR2 SFDVKD. CDR3 length equals 17 residues.

This clonotype appeared many times. The chain carries TRBV7-9 and TRBJ1-1; 7 bases are a match to TRBD1. The CDR3 is made up of 14 amino acids. V was clipped by 9 bases and J by 4 bases; unmatched bases: 11. Germline loops: CDR1 SEHNR, CDR2 FQNEAQ (reference sequence). DNA for the CDR3: TGTGCCAGTACTTTGACAGGGAGCTCCACTGAAGCTTTCTTT. This codes for CASTLTGSSTEAFF.

This clonotype was found a few times. The CDR3 loop reads CASSQDFPSGFMNTEAFF. Written as DNA, the CDR3 is TGTGCCAGCAGCCAAGACTTCCCGTCGGGGTTCATGAACACTGAAGCTTTCTTT. The chain uses TRBV3-1 and TRBJ1-1; no clear D. Germline CDR1 and CDR2: LGHDT and YNNKEL (reference sequence). V dropped 0 bases and J dropped 0 bases, with 17 bases sitting between them. The CDR3 has 18 amino acids. The variable domain in full, with the rest retrieved from reference TRBV3-1 and TRBJ1-1, is DTAVSQTPKYLVTQMGNDKSIKCEQNLGHDTMYWYKQDSKKFLKIMFSYNNKELIINETVPNRFSPKSPDKAHLNLHINSLELGDSAVYFCASSQDFPSGFMNTEAFFGQGTRLTVV.